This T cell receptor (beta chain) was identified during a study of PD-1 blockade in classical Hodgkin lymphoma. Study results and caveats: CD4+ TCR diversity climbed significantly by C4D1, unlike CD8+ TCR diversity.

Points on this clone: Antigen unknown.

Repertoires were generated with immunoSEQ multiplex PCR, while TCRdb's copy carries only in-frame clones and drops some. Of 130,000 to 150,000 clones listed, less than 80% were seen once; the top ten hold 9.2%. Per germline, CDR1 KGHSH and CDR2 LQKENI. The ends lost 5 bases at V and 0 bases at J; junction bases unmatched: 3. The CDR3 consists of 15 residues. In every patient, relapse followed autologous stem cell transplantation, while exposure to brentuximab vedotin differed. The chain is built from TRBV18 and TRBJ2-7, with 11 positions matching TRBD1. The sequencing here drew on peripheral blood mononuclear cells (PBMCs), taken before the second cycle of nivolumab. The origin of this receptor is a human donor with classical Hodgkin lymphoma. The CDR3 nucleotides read TGTGCCAGCTCAGGACAGGGGGCCCTCTCCTACGAGCAGTACTTC. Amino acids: CASSGQGALSYEQYF.